This TCR beta chain derives from a study of T cell responses to AZD1222 COVID-19 vaccine. Notes on the study in general: There were mostly white British donors and more females than males, and clonal diversity was possibly underestimated. In the spike-specific TCR repertoire, nearly half reportedly target unmutated variant regions. Baseline seropositivity occurred in only six AZD1222 recipients.

Using immunoSEQ multiplex PCR, the repertoire was profiled, and TCRdb retains in-frame clones only, with some absent. In the table there are over 110,000 clones, about 90% of which are singletons. The germline V gene encodes CDR1 MNHEY and CDR2 SVGAGI. V lost 6 bases and J lost 2, with 11 bases in between. The CDR3 extends over 14 amino acids. This clone was seen only a few times. Its antigen is not identified. The chain joins TRBV6-5 to TRBJ1-5; D unresolved. The receptor was isolated from an adult who received the AZD1222 COVID-19 vaccine. Sequenced here: peripheral blood, sampled 28 days after the second AZD1222 dose. The CDR3 DNA is TGTGCCAGCAGAACTATGGAAGGCAATCAGCCCCAGCATTTT. Translating it yields CASRTMEGNQPQHF.